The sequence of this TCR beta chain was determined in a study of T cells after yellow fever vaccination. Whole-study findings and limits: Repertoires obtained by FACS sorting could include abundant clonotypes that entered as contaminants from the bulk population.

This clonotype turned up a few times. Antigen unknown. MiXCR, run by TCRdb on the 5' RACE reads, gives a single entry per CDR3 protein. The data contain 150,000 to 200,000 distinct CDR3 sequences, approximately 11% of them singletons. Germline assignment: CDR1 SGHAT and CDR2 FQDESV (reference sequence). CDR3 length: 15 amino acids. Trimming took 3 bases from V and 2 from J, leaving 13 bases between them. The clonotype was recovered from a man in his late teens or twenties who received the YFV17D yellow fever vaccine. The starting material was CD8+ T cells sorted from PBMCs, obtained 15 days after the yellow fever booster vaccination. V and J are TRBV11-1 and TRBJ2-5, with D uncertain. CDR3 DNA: TGTGCCAGCAGCTTTTTCTTAGGGTCTCAAGAGACCCAGTACTTC. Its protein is CASSFFLGSQETQYF.